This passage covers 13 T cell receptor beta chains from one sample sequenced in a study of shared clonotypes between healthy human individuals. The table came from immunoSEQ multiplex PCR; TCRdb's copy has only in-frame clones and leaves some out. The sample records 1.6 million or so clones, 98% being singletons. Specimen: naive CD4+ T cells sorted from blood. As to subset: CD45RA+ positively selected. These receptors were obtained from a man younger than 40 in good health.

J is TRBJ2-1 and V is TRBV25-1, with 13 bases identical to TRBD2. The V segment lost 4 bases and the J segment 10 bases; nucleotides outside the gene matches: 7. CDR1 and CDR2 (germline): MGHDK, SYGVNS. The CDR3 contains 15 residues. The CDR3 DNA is TGTGCCAGCAGTGGGAGGACTAGCGGGAGTAACGAGCAGTTCTTC. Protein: CASSGRTSGSNEQFF.

CDR3 nucleotide sequence: TGTGCCAGCAGAACTGGAAACACCATATATTTT. It is translated as CASRTGNTIYF. The chain has TRBV28 and TRBJ1-3, with D uncertain. V was pared by 6 bases and J by 2 bases, with 2 bases between. Germline V lookup: CDR1 MDHEN, CDR2 SYDVKM. This CDR3 has 11 residues.

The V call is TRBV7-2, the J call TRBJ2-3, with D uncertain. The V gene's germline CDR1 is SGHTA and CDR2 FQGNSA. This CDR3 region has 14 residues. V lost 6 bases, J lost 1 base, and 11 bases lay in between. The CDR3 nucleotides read TGTGCCAGCAGGCTGTCTACGGGCACAGATACGCAGTATTTT. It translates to CASRLSTGTDTQYF.

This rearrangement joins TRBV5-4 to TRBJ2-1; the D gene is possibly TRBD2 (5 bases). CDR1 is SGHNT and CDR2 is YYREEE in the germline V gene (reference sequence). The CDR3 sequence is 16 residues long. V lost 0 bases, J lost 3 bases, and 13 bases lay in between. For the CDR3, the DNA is TGTGCCAGCAGCTTGGGGCTGGTACTAGTCTACAATGAGCAGTTCTTC. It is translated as CASSLGLVLVYNEQFF.

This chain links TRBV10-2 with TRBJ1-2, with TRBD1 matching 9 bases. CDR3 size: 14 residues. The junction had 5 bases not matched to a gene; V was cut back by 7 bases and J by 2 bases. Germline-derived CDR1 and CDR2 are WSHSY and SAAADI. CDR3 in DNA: TGCGCCAGCAACCTCGGGACAGGGAACTATGGCTACACCTTC. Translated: CASNLGTGNYGYTF.

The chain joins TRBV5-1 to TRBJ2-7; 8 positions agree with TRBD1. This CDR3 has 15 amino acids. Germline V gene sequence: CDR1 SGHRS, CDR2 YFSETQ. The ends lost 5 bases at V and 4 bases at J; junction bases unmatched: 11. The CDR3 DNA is TGCGCCAGCAGTGGATTCCCGGGACAGGATTACGAGCAGTACTTC. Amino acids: CASSGFPGQDYEQYF. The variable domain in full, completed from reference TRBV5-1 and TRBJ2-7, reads KAGVTQTPRYLIKTRGQQVTLSCSPISGHRSVSWYQQTPGQGLQFLFEYFSETQRNKGNFPGRFSGRQFSNSRSEMNVSTLELGDSALYLCASSGFPGQDYEQYFGPGTRLTVT.

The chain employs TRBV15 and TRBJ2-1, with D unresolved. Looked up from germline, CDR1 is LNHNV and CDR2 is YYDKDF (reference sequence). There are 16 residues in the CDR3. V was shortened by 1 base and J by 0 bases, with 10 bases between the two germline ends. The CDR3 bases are TGTGCCACCAGCAGAGCTCCGGTGAGCTCCTACAATGAGCAGTTCTTC. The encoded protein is CATSRAPVSSYNEQFF.

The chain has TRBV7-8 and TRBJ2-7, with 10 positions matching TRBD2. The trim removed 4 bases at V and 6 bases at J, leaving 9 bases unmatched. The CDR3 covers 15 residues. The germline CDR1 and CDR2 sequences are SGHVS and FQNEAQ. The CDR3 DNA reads TGTGCCAGCAGCTGGGTAGCGGGAGGAGGTGGCGAGCAGTACTTC. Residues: CASSWVAGGGGEQYF. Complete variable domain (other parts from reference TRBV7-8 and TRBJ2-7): GAGVSQSPRYKVAKRGQDVALRCDPISGHVSLFWYQQALGQGPEFLTYFQNEAQLDKSGLPSDRFFAERPEGSVSTLKIQRTQQEDSAVYLCASSWVAGGGGEQYFGPGTRLTVT.

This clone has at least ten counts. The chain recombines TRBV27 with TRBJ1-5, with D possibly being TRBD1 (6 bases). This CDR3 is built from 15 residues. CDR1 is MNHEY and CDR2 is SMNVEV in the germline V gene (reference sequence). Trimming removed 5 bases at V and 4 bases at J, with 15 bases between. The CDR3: CASSPRGVLNQPQHF. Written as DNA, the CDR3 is TGTGCCAGCAGTCCGAGGGGGGTTCTGAATCAGCCCCAGCATTTT.

The CDR3 coding sequence is TGTGCCAGCAGTCCCCCGGGACTAGCTAACACCGGGGAGCTGTTTTTT. Translated: CASSPPGLANTGELFF. This chain uses TRBV7-9 with TRBJ2-2; TRBD2 aligns across 9 bases. V dropped 6 bases and J dropped 2; count of bases not matched to a gene: 7. CDR3 length equals 16 residues. Germline loops: CDR1 SEHNR, CDR2 FQNEAQ (reference sequence).

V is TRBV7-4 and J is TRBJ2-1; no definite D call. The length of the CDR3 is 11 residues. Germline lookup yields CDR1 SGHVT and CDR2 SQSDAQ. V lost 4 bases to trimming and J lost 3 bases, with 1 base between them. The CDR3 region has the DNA TGTGCCAGCAGCTACTACAATGAGCAGTTCTTC. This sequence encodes CASSYYNEQFF.

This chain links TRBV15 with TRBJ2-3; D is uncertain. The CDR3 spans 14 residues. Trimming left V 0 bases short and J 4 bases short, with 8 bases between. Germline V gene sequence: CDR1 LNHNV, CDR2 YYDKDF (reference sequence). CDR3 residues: CATSRDLSADTQYF. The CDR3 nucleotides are TGTGCCACCAGCAGAGATTTATCTGCAGATACGCAGTATTTT.

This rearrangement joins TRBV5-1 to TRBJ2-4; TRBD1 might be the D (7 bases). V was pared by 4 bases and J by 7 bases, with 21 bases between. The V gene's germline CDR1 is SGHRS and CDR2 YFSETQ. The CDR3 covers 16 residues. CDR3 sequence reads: CASSVRQGGPVNIQYF. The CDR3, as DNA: TGCGCCAGCAGCGTCAGGCAGGGGGGCCCGGTTAACATTCAGTACTTC.